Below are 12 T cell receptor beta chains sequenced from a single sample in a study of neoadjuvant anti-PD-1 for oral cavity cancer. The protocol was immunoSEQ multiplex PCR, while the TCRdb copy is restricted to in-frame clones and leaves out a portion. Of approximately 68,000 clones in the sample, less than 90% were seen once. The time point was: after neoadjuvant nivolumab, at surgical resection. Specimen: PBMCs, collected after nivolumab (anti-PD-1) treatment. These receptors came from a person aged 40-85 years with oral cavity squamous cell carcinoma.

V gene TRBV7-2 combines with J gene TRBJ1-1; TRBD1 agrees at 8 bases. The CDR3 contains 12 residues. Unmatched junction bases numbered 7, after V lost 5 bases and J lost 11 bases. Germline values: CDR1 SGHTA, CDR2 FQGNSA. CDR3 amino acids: CASSIQGARAFF. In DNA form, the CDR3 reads TGTGCCAGCAGCATCCAGGGGGCACGGGCTTTCTTT. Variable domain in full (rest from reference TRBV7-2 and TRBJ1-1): GAGVSQSPSNKVTEKGKDVELRCDPISGHTALYWYRQSLGQGLEFLIYFQGNSAPDKSGLPSDRFSAERTGGSVSTLTIQRTQQEDSAVYLCASSIQGARAFFGQGTRLTVV.

The CDR3 protein is CASSPSPFSATVYGYTF. In DNA form, the CDR3 reads TGCGCCAGCAGCCCCAGTCCCTTTTCGGCGACTGTCTATGGCTACACCTTC. The rearrangement uses TRBV4-1 and TRBJ1-2, with D unresolved. The CDR3 sequence is 17 residues long. Between the trimmed V and J ends, which lost 4 bases and 4 bases, there was a span of 22 bases. The germline CDR1 and CDR2 sequences are MGHRA and YSYEKL.

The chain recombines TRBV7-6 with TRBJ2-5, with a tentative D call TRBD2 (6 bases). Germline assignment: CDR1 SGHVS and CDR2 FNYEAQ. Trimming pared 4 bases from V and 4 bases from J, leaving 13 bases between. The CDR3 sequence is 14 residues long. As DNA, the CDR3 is TGTGCCAGCAGCTCATTTGCCGGGGGAGAGACCCAGTACTTC. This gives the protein CASSSFAGGETQYF.

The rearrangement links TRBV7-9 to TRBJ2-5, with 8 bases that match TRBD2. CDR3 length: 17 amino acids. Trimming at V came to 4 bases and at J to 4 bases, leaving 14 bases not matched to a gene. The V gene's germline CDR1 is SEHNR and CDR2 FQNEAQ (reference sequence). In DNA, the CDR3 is TGTGCCAGCAGCTCCGGGCGTGGGGTAGCGGGGACAGAGACCCAGTACTTC. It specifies CASSSGRGVAGTETQYF.

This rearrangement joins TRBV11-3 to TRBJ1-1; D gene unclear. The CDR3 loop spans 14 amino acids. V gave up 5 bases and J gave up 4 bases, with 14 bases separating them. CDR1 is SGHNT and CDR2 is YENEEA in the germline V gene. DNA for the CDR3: TGTGCCAGCAGCGCCGGAGGGTGGGGCACTGAAGCTTTCTTT. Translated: CASSAGGWGTEAFF.

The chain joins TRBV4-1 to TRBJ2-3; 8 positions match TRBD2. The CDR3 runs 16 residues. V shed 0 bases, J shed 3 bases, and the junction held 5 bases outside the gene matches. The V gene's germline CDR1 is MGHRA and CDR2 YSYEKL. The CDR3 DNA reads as TGCGCCAGCAGCCAAGATCCTAGCGGGCTGACAGATACGCAGTATTTT. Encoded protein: CASSQDPSGLTDTQYF.

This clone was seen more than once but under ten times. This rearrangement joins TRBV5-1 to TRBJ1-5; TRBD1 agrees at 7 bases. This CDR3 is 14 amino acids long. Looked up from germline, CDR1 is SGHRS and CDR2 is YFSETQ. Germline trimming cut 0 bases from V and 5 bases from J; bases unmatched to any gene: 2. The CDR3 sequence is CASSLDDRDQPQHF. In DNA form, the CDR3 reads TGCGCCAGCAGCTTGGACGACAGGGATCAGCCCCAGCATTTT.

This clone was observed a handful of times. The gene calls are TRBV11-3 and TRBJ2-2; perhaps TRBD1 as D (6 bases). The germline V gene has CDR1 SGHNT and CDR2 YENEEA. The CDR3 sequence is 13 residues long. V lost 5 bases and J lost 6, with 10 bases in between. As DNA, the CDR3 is TGTGCCAGCAGCCACAGGGACCCCGGGGAGCTGTTTTTT. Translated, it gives CASSHRDPGELFF.

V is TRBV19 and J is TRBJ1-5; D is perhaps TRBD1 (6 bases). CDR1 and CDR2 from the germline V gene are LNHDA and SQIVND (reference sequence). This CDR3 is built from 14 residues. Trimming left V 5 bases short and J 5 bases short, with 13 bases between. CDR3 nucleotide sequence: TGTGCCAGTAGTCCTACTAACAGGGATCAGCCCCAGCATTTT. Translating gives CASSPTNRDQPQHF.

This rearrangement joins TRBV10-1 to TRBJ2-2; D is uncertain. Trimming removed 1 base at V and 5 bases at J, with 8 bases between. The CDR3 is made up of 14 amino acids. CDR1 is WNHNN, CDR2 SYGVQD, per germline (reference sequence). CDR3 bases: TGCGCCAGCAGTGAGTTCTGGTTAACCGGGGAGCTGTTTTTT. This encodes CASSEFWLTGELFF.

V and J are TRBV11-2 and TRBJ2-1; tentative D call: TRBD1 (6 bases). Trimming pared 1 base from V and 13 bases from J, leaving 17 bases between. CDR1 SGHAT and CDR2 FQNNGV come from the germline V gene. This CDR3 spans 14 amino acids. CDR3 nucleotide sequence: TGTGCCAGCAGCTTAGTCTTAATGGGACACTCCCAGTTCTTC. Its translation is CASSLVLMGHSQFF.

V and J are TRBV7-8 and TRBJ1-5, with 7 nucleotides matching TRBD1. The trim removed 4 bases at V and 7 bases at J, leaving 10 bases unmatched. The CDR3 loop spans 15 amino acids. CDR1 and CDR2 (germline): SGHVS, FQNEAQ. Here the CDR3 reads CASSSGRGLGQPQHF. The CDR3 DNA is TGTGCCAGCAGCTCAGGGAGGGGGCTGGGACAGCCCCAGCATTTT.